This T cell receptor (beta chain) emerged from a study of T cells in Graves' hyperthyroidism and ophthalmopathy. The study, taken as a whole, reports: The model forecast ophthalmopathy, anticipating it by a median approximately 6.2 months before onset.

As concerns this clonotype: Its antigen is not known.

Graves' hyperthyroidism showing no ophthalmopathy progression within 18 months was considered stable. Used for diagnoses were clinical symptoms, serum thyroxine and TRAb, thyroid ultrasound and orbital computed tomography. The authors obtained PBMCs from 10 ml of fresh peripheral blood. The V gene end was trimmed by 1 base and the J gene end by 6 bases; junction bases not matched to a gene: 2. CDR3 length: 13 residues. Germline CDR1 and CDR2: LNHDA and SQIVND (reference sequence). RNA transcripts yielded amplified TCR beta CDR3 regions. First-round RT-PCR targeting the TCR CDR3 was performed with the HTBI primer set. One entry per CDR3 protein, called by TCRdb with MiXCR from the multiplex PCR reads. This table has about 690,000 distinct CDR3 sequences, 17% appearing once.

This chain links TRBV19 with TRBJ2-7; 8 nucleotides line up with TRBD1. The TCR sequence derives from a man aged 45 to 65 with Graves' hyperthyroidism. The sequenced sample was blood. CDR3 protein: CASSIATGVEQYF. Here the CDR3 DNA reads TGTGCCAGTAGTATAGCGACAGGGGTCGAGCAGTACTTC.